This TCR beta chain was obtained from a study of cytomegalovirus exposure and HLA in healthy donors. Germline V CDR1 and CDR2: GTSNPN, SVGIG (reference sequence). The CDR3 runs to 13 residues. Trimming shortened V by 4 bases and J by 4 bases, and 11 bases separated the two germline ends. The PCR made use of 60 Vbeta and 13 Jbeta primers. The assay was immunoSEQ multiplex PCR, and TCRdb's table has in-frame clones only and misses some. Counted here are about 100,000 clones, about 70% occurring once; the ten biggest clones make up 2.5% to 3.5%. The sequence came from a female donor in good health and CMV-seropositive. The rearrangement uses TRBV30 and TRBJ2-1; tentatively, D is TRBD1 (6 bases). Sequencing used PBMCs. CDR3 loop: CAWMAGEYNEQFF. The CDR3 region has the DNA TGTGCCTGGATGGCAGGGGAATACAATGAGCAGTTCTTC.